This passage covers 14 T cell receptor beta chains from one sample sequenced in a study of molecular identifiers for immune sequencing clone quantification. TCRdb processed the PCR reads anew with MiXCR; each CDR3 protein has one entry. The sample has 550,000 to 750,000 distinct CDR3 sequences; 20% are singletons. Sequenced: naive CD8+ T cells from blood, with Jurkat cell RNA spiked in. Described subset: FACS-sorted CD8+CD4-CCR7+CD45RA+ naive T cells. These receptors were taken from a human donor in good health. Some libraries in this study had Jurkat cell RNA spiked in.

This clonotype was detected a few times. The chain is built from TRBV2 and TRBJ1-1, with a weak D call TRBD1 (5 bases). Deletions cut 7 bases from V and 9 bases from J, with 18 bases between. The germline CDR1 and CDR2 sequences are SNHLY and FYNNEI. The length of the CDR3 is 13 residues. The CDR3 loop is CASTDSTILKAFF. CDR3 coding DNA: TGTGCCAGCACCGACAGTACCATTTTGAAAGCTTTCTTT.

CDR3 sequence: CASSPKTTGELFF. As DNA, the CDR3 is TGTGCCAGCTCACCCAAGACGACCGGGGAGCTGTTTTTT. The chain employs TRBV18 and TRBJ2-2; D unclear. The CDR3 extends over 13 amino acids. Between the trimmed V and J ends, which lost 3 bases and 5 bases, there was a span of 7 bases. Germline CDR1 KGHSH, CDR2 LQKENI.

The table lists this clonotype with many counts. This sequence joins TRBV9 and TRBJ1-5; maybe TRBD1 (5 bases). Germline CDR1 SGDLS, CDR2 YYNGEE. There are 14 residues in the CDR3. Trimming took 3 bases from V and 5 from J, leaving 12 bases between them. CDR3 in amino acids: CASSGDQGYQPQHF. Here the CDR3 DNA reads TGTGCCAGCAGCGGAGACCAGGGTTATCAGCCCCAGCATTTT.

The V gene is TRBV5-4, the J gene TRBJ2-1, with no clear D. CDR3 length equals 15 residues. With 1 base removed from V and 0 bases from J, the gap between germline ends came to 8 bases. Per the germline V gene, CDR1 is SGHNT and CDR2 is YYREEE (reference sequence). This chain's CDR3 is CASSLSPSSYNEQFF. The CDR3 DNA follows: TGTGCCAGCAGCTTGTCCCCGAGCTCCTACAATGAGCAGTTCTTC.

The table lists this clonotype with many counts. The V gene is TRBV7-2, the J gene TRBJ2-3; no firm D call. CDR1 is SGHTA, CDR2 FQGNSA, per germline. The CDR3 runs 14 residues. Trimming left V 1 base short and J 1 base short, with 6 bases between. The CDR3 reads CASSLGAGTDTQYF. CDR3 bases: TGTGCCAGCAGCTTAGGCGCGGGCACAGATACGCAGTATTTT.

This clonotype was detected ten times or more. V and J are TRBV11-2 and TRBJ2-1, with D possibly TRBD2 on 5 matching bases. The V end was cut by 4 bases, the J end by 5 bases, with 15 bases between. Germline V gene sequence: CDR1 SGHAT, CDR2 FQNNGV. This CDR3 comprises 15 residues. CDR3 nucleotide sequence: TGTGCCAGCAGCTCCCCATGGACTGAAAACAATGAGCAGTTCTTC. This sequence encodes CASSSPWTENNEQFF.

This clonotype has a count of ten or more. The chain combines TRBV6-5 with TRBJ2-7; D is unclear. Germline loops: CDR1 MNHEY, CDR2 SVGAGI. The CDR3 length is 12 residues. V was cut by 6 bases and J by 6 bases, with 12 bases left in between. The CDR3 DNA is TGTGCCAGCAGCCCGGTGGTTGGCGAGCAGTACTTC. Protein product: CASSPVVGEQYF.

On this clonotype itself: This may arise from a read error, as a much more abundant clone is one base away. The CDR3 end shows no conserved phenylalanine or tryptophan, and so a read error is likely. The rearrangement links TRBV6-1 to TRBJ1-4; tentative D call: TRBD1 (6 bases). The CDR3 length is 12 residues. Trimming shortened V by 11 bases and J by 4 bases, and 11 bases separated the two germline ends. Per germline, CDR1 MNHNS and CDR2 SASEGT. CDR3 in amino acids: CAGGRYNEKLFL. For the CDR3, the DNA is TGTGCCGGGGGGCGGTATAATGAAAAACTGTTTCTT.

This clonotype has just one count. The chain carries TRBV27 and TRBJ1-1; D remains ambiguous. V was cut by 5 bases and J by 3 bases, with 16 bases left in between. Per germline, CDR1 MNHEY and CDR2 SMNVEV (reference sequence). The CDR3 runs to 15 residues. DNA of the CDR3: TGTGCCAGCAGTAACGTGATGGGGTTAGACACTGAAGCTTTCTTT. Protein product: CASSNVMGLDTEAFF.

This clonotype was seen repeatedly, ten times or more. J is TRBJ1-1 and V is TRBV13, with a weak D call TRBD1 (5 bases). The CDR3 sequence is 14 residues long. Germline CDR1 and CDR2: PRHDT and FYEKMQ (reference sequence). Trimming cost V 2 bases and J 8 bases, with 15 bases left between them. CDR3 loop: CASSLFGREREAFF. CDR3 nucleotides: TGTGCCAGCAGCTTATTTGGCAGGGAACGGGAAGCTTTCTTT.

This clonotype showed up many times. The rearrangement joins TRBV4-2 to TRBJ2-5; 7 bases are a match to TRBD2. Germline CDR1 LGHNA, CDR2 YNFKEQ. J gave up 5 bases and V 1 base, and 1 base lay outside the gene matches. The CDR3 totals 13 residues. CDR3 nucleotide sequence: TGTGCCAGCAGCCAAGTACTAGCGGAGACCCAGTACTTC. It encodes CASSQVLAETQYF.

This clonotype was detected ten times or more. The V call is TRBV28, the J call TRBJ1-3; 8 nucleotides align to TRBD1. This CDR3 comprises 15 residues. The trim removed 3 bases at V and 3 bases at J, leaving 4 bases unmatched. Germline loops: CDR1 MDHEN, CDR2 SYDVKM. As DNA, the CDR3 is TGTGCCAGCAGTTTCAGGGGGCGAAGTGGAAACACCATATATTTT. Protein product: CASSFRGRSGNTIYF. Filled out from reference TRBV28 and TRBJ1-3, the complete variable domain reads DVKVTQSSRYLVKRTGEKVFLECVQDMDHENMFWYRQDPGLGLRLIYFSYDVKMKEKGDIPEGYSVSREKKERFSLILESASTNQTSMYLCASSFRGRSGNTIYFGEGSWLTVV.

This rearrangement joins TRBV20-1 to TRBJ1-1; D is ambiguous. The CDR3 consists of 17 residues. Per the germline V gene, CDR1 is DFQATT and CDR2 is SNEGSKA (reference sequence). Trimming cost V 0 bases and J 0 bases, with 17 bases left between them. CDR3 in DNA: TGCAGTGCTAGAGACCCAGCGGAGGGCCTAATGAACACTGAAGCTTTCTTT. It yields the protein CSARDPAEGLMNTEAFF.

This clonotype appeared many times. The V gene is TRBV4-1, the J gene TRBJ2-7; D call uncertain. This CDR3 has 13 residues. V was trimmed by 0 bases and J by 2 bases, leaving 5 bases between them. CDR1 and CDR2 from the germline V gene are MGHRA and YSYEKL. In DNA form, the CDR3 reads TGCGCCAGCAGCCAAGAAGCTACCTACGAGCAGTACTTC. It is translated as CASSQEATYEQYF.